This T cell receptor beta chain was recovered during a study of early T cells in non-severe SARS-CoV-2 infection. As for the study in general: Whole-blood bulk RNA, unsorted, was sequenced, and chains were unpaired.

The library protocol tagged individual cDNA molecules with unique molecular identifiers. TCRdb recomputed calls from the 5' RACE reads with MiXCR, one row per CDR3 protein. This sample has about 66,000 distinct CDR3 sequences; roughly 13% occur once, and the top ten carry almost 8.5%. The germline V gene has CDR1 MNHEY and CDR2 SVGEGT. This CDR3 contains 15 residues. V shed 7 bases, J shed 10 bases, and the junction held 10 bases outside the gene matches. Findings and limits, study-wide: Matching results from VDJdb favored anti-spike CD8 responses, leaving private and CD4 specificities undetected.

Of note for this clonotype: The antigen remains unidentified.

The sequencing input was whole blood. The V call is TRBV6-2 or TRBV6-3, the J call TRBJ2-1; TRBD2 matches 13 bases. The clonotype originates from an adult who was a healthcare worker with PCR-confirmed SARS-CoV-2 infection or an uninfected control (not recorded which). DNA of the CDR3: TGTGCCAGCACCCAACTGGGACTAGCGGGGTCGGAGCAGTTCTTC. Translation: CASTQLGLAGSEQFF.